The clone carrying this T cell receptor (beta chain) was counted a few times. MiXCR was run by TCRdb on the 5' RACE reads, yielding one entry per CDR3 protein. The sample lists 30,000 to 40,000 distinct CDR3 sequences, about 8% seen once, with roughly 12% in the top ten. The entry originates in a study of early T cells in non-severe SARS-CoV-2 infection. Germline lookup yields CDR1 KGHDR and CDR2 SFDVKD. V lost 6 bases to trimming and J lost 7 bases, with 12 bases between them. CDR3 length: 13 amino acids. Sequences were derived from whole blood, sampled at baseline. This clonotype originated in an adult who was a healthcare worker with PCR-confirmed SARS-CoV-2 infection or an uninfected control (not recorded which). This chain uses TRBV24-1 with TRBJ2-1, with D possibly TRBD2 on 5 matching bases. CDR3 sequence reads: CATSTETGNEQFF. In DNA, the CDR3 is TGTGCCACCAGTACAGAAACGGGGAATGAGCAGTTCTTC.